This passage covers 17 T cell receptor beta chains from one sample sequenced in a study of cytomegalovirus exposure and HLA in healthy donors. PCR was performed using 60 Vbeta and 13 Jbeta primers. The assay was immunoSEQ multiplex PCR, and TCRdb's table has in-frame clones only and misses some. The listing contains about 160,000 clones. Sequencing was done on a sample of PBMCs. Source of these receptors: a woman aged 55-70 years in good health and CMV-seronegative.

To note about this clone: At one end, the junction sequence differs from germline, possibly due to a read error. The chain couples TRBV2 to TRBJ1-4; D call uncertain. The CDR3 totals 13 residues. Germline lookup yields CDR1 SNHLY and CDR2 FYNNEI. CDR3 sequence: CASSRSKDEELFF. The DNA of the CDR3 is TGTGCCAGCAGCCGGAGTAAGGATGAAGAACTGTTTTTT.

The chain is built from TRBV2 and TRBJ2-5; D may be TRBD1 (6 bases). The V end lost 10 bases, the J end lost 0 bases, and 9 bases lay between the germline ends. Germline V CDR1 and CDR2: SNHLY, FYNNEI. The CDR3 is 12 amino acids. The CDR3 is CATRTDQETQYF. In DNA, the CDR3 is TGTGCCACCAGGACAGACCAAGAGACCCAGTACTTC.

The rearrangement links TRBV9 to TRBJ1-3, with D unclear. Germline V gene lookup returns CDR1 SGDLS and CDR2 YYNGEE. CDR3 length equals 12 residues. V was trimmed by 4 bases and J by 3 bases, leaving 5 bases between them. DNA for the CDR3: TGTGCCAGCAGCCCTAGTGGAAACACCATATATTTT. This sequence encodes CASSPSGNTIYF.

J is TRBJ1-5 and V is TRBV15; possible D gene TRBD1, 6 bases. In germline, CDR1 is LNHNV, CDR2 YYDKDF (reference sequence). V was clipped by 3 bases and J by 9 bases, with 15 bases between them. This CDR3 comprises 14 residues. CDR3 amino acids: CATSSTTGAGPQHF. The CDR3 DNA follows: TGTGCCACCAGCAGTACGACAGGAGCTGGGCCCCAGCATTTT.

The chain uses TRBV5-1 and TRBJ2-3; TRBD2 agrees at 8 bases. Germline lookup yields CDR1 SGHRS and CDR2 YFSETQ. The ends lost 1 base at V and 5 bases at J; junction bases unmatched: 6. CDR3 length: 15 residues. This chain's CDR3 is CASSLRAGDEDTQYF. CDR3 nucleotides: TGCGCCAGCAGCTTGCGAGCGGGAGATGAAGATACGCAGTATTTT.

The genes are TRBV19 and TRBJ2-2, with D perhaps matching TRBD1 (6 bases). CDR3 length: 13 amino acids. Germline V CDR1 and CDR2: LNHDA, SQIVND (reference sequence). V shed 4 bases and J shed 3 bases, with 6 bases lying between them. CDR3: CASSNRDTGELFF. In nucleotides, the CDR3 is TGTGCCAGTAGTAACAGGGACACCGGGGAGCTGTTTTTT.

The genes are TRBV9 and TRBJ2-5; perhaps TRBD2 as D (6 bases). CDR1 is SGDLS, CDR2 YYNGEE, per germline. V gave up 2 bases and J gave up 5 bases, with 10 bases separating them. CDR3 size: 13 residues. CDR3 DNA sequence: TGTGCCAGCAGCGTCGGGAGCGACGAGACCCAGTACTTC. Translation gives CASSVGSDETQYF.

The chain employs TRBV19 and TRBJ1-2; D unclear. V was trimmed by 6 bases and J by 5 bases, leaving 10 bases between them. The CDR3 contains 12 residues. CDR1 and CDR2 (germline): LNHDA, SQIVND (reference sequence). The CDR3 sequence is CASSFGRYGYTF. For the CDR3, the DNA is TGTGCCAGTAGCTTCGGGAGGTATGGCTACACCTTC.

The chain uses TRBV5-1 and TRBJ2-7, with 7 bases that match TRBD1. The CDR3 contains 14 residues. The ends lost 0 bases at V and 3 bases at J; junction bases unmatched: 3. Germline CDR1 is SGHRS and CDR2 is YFSETQ. DNA for the CDR3: TGCGCCAGCAGCTTGGCTGGGACAGACTACGAGCAGTACTTC. Translation: CASSLAGTDYEQYF.

This chain uses TRBV5-1 with TRBJ2-5; TRBD2 matches at 8 bases. Germline V CDR1 and CDR2: SGHRS, YFSETQ. Trimming at V came to 1 base and at J to 1 base, leaving 3 bases not matched to a gene. This CDR3 has 15 residues. The CDR3 is CASSLSGTSQETQYF. CDR3 sequence (DNA): TGCGCCAGCAGCTTGTCCGGGACTAGCCAAGAGACCCAGTACTTC.

The V gene is TRBV7-3, the J gene TRBJ2-3; D not resolved. The CDR3 extends over 13 amino acids. The V and J ends lost 7 bases and 4 bases respectively, with 12 bases between them. From germline, CDR1 is SGHTA and CDR2 FQGTGA. The CDR3 bases are TGTGCCAGCACCTCCCGTCCCCCAGATACGCAGTATTTT. Translated: CASTSRPPDTQYF.

The J gene is TRBJ2-1, the V gene TRBV10-3; 9 positions match TRBD1. The CDR3 is 12 amino acids. Trimming cost V 10 bases and J 7 bases; bases outside gene matches: 5. In germline, CDR1 is ENHRY, CDR2 SYGVKD. The CDR3 region has the DNA TGTGCCAGCGCACAGGGGGCAAATGAGCAGTTCTTC. As protein: CASAQGANEQFF.

The V gene is TRBV4-2, the J gene TRBJ2-2, with 14 bases that match TRBD2. V shed 4 bases and J 0 bases; nucleotides not matched to a gene: 4. Germline V CDR1 and CDR2: LGHNA, YNFKEQ. The CDR3 is 18 residues long. The CDR3 bases are TGTGCCAGCAGCCCTGGACTAGCGGGAGGCGCGAACACCGGGGAGCTGTTTTTT. Translating it yields CASSPGLAGGANTGELFF.

V and J are TRBV27 and TRBJ1-4; 7 nucleotides match TRBD1. V shed 2 bases, J shed 0 bases, and the junction held 15 bases outside the gene matches. Germline V gene sequence: CDR1 MNHEY, CDR2 SMNVEV (reference sequence). The CDR3 has 20 residues. The CDR3 region is CASSLLSGGYEGSTNEKLFF. The CDR3 DNA is TGTGCCAGCAGTTTACTTTCAGGGGGATACGAGGGGTCAACTAATGAAAAACTGTTTTTT.

The J gene is TRBJ1-3, the V gene TRBV5-4, with D possibly TRBD1 on 6 matching bases. Germline-derived CDR1 and CDR2 are SGHNT and YYREEE (reference sequence). The V end was cut by 4 bases, the J end by 1 base, with 12 bases between. The CDR3 extends over 15 amino acids. Here the CDR3 DNA reads TGTGCCAGCAGCCAGGACAGCCTTTCTGGAAACACCATATATTTT. Translated: CASSQDSLSGNTIYF.

This chain joins TRBV4-2 and TRBJ2-3, with 13 bases identical to TRBD2. The V and J ends lost 4 bases and 1 base, in that order; junction bases with no gene match: 5. Germline CDR1 LGHNA, CDR2 YNFKEQ. The length of the CDR3 is 17 residues. As DNA, the CDR3 is TGTGCCAGCAGCCCCGGACTAGCGGGAGTCGGCACAGATACGCAGTATTTT. This sequence encodes CASSPGLAGVGTDTQYF.

The V gene is TRBV6-1, the J gene TRBJ1-1, with TRBD1 matching 7 bases. The V segment lost 7 bases and the J segment 0 bases; nucleotides outside the gene matches: 8. Germline V lookup: CDR1 MNHNS, CDR2 SASEGT. The CDR3 covers 15 residues. In nucleotides, the CDR3 is TGTGCCAGCACCACGACAGGGCTCATGAACACTGAAGCTTTCTTT. Translating gives CASTTTGLMNTEAFF.